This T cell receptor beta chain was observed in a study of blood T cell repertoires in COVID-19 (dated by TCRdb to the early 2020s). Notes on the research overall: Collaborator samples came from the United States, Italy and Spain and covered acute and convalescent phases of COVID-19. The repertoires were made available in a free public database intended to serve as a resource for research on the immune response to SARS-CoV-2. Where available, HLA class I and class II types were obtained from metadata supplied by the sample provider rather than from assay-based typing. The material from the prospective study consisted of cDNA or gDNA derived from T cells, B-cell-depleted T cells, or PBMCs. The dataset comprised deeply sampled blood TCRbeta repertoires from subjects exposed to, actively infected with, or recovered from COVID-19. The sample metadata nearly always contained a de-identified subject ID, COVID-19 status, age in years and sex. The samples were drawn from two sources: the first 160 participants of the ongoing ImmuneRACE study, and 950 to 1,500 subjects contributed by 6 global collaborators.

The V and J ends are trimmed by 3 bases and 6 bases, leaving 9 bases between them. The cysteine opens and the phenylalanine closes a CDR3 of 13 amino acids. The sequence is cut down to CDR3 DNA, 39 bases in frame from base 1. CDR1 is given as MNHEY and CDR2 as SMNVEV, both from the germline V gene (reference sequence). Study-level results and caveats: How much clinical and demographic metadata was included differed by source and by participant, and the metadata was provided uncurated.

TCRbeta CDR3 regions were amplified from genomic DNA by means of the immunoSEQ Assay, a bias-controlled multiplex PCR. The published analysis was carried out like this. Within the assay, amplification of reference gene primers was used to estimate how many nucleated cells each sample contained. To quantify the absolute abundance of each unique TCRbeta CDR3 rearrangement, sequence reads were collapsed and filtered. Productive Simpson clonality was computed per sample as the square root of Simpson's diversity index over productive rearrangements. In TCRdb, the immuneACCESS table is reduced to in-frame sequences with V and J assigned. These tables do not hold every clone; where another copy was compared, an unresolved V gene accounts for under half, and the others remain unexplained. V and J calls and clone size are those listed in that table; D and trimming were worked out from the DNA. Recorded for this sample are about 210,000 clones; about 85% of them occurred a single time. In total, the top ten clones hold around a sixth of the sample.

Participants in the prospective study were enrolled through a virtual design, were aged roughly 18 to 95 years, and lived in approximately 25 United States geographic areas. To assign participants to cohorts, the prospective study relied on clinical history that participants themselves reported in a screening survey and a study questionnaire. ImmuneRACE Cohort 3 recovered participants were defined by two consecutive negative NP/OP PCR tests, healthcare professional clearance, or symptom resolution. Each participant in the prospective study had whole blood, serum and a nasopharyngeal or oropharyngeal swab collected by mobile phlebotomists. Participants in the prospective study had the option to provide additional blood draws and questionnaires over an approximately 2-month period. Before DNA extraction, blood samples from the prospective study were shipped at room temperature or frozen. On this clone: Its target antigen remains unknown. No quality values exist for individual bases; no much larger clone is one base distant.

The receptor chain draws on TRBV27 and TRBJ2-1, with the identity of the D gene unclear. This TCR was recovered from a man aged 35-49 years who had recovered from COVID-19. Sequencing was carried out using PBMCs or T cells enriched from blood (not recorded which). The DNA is TGTGCCAGCAGTTTGAGTGGTTTCAATGAGCAGTTCTTC. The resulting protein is CASSLSGFNEQFF.